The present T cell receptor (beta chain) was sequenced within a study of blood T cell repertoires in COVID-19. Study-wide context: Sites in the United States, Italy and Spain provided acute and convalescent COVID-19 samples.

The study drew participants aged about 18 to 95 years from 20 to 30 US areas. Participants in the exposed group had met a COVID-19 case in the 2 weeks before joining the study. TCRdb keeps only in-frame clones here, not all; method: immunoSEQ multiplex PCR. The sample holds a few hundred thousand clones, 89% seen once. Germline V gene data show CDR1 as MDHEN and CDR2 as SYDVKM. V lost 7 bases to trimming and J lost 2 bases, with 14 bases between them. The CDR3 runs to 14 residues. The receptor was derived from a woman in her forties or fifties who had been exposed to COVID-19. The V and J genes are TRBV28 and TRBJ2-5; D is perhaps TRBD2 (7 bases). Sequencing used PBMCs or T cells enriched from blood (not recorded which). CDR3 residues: CASTLGGVQETQYF. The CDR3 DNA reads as TGTGCCAGCACTCTAGGGGGGGTGCAAGAGACCCAGTACTTC.